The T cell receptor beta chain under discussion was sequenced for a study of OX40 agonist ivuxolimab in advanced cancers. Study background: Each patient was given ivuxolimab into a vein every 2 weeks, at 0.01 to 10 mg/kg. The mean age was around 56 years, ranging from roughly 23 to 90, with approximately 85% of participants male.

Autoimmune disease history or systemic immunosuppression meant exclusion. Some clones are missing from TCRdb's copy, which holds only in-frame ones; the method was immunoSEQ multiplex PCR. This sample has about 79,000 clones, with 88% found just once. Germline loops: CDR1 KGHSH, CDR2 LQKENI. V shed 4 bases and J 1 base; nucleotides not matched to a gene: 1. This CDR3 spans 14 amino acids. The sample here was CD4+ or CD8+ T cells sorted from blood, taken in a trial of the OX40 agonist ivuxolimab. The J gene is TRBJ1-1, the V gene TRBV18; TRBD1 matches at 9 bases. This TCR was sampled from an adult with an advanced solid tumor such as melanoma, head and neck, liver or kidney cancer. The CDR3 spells CASSRGQGNTEAFF. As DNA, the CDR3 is TGTGCCAGCTCACGGGGACAGGGGAACACTGAAGCTTTCTTT. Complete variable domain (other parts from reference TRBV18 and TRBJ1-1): NAGVMQNPRHLVRRRGQEARLRCSPMKGHSHVYWYRQLPEEGLKFMVYLQKENIIDESGMPKERFSAEFPKEGPSILRIQQVVRGDSAAYFCASSRGQGNTEAFFGQGTRLTVV.